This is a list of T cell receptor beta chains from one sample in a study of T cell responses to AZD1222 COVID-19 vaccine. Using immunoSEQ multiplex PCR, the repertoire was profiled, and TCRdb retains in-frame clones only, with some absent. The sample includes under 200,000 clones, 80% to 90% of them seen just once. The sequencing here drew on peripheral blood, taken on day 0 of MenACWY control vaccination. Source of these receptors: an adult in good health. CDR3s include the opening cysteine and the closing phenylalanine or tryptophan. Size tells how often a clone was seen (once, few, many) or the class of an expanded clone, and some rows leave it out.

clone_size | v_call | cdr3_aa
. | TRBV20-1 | CSAPTGKDAFF
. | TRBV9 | CASSVQGGEYNEQFF
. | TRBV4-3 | CASSQGKGYSSGNTIYF
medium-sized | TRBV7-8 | CASSRGFSGANVLTF
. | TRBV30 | CAWKPGPIDEKLFF
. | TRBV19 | CASRQQVEAFF
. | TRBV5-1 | CASSLVAGPTDTQYF
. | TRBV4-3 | CASSQDFRVGTGELFF
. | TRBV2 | CASSEAAGNYGYTF
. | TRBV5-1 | CASSLDIGDTQYF